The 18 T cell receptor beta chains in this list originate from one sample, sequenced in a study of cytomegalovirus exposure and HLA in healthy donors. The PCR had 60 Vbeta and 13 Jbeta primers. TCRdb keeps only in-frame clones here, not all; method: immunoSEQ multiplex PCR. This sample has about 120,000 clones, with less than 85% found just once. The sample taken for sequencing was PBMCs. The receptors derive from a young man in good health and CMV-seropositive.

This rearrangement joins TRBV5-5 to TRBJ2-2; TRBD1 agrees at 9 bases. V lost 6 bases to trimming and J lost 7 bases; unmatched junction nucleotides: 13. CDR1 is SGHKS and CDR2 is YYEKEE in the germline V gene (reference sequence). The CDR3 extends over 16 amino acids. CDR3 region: CASTVAWTGANGELFF. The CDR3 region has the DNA TGTGCCAGCACCGTCGCCTGGACAGGGGCAAACGGGGAGCTGTTTTTT.

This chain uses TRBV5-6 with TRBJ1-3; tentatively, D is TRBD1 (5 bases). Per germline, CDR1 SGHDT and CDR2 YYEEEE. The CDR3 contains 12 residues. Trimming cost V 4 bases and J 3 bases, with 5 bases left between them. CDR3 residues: CASSQGGNTIYF. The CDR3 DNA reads TGTGCCAGCAGCCAGGGTGGAAACACCATATATTTT.

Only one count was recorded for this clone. The CDR3: CASSLGPATHTGELFF. CDR3 DNA sequence: TGTGCCAGCAGCTTGGGCCCAGCGACCCACACCGGGGAGCTGTTTTTT. V is TRBV5-4 and J is TRBJ2-2, with D unclear. Trimming pared 0 bases from V and 3 bases from J, leaving 12 bases between. Germline V CDR1 and CDR2: SGHNT, YYREEE (reference sequence). The CDR3 sequence is 16 residues long. The whole variable domain, remainder taken from reference TRBV5-4 and TRBJ2-2, is ETGVTQSPTHLIKTRGQQVTLRCSSQSGHNTVSWYQQALGQGPQFIFQYYREEENGRGNFPPRFSGLQFPNYSSELNVNALELDDSALYLCASSLGPATHTGELFFGEGSRLTVL.

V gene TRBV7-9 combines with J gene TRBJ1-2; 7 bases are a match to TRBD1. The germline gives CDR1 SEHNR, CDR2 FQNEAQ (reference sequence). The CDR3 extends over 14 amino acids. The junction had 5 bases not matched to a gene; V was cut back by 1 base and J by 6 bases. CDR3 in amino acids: CASSLGDSADGYTF. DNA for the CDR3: TGTGCCAGCAGCTTAGGGGACAGTGCGGATGGCTACACCTTC.

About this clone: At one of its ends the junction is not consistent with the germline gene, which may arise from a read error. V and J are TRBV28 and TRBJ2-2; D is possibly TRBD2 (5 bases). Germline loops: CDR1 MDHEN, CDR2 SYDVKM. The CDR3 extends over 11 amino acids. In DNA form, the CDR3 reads TGTGCCAGCATATGGGCCGGGGAGCTGGTTTTT. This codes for CASIWAGELVF.

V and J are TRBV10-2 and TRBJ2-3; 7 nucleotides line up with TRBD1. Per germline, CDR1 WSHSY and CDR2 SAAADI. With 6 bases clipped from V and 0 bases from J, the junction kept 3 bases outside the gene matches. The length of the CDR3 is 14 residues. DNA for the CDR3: TGCGCCAGCAGCAGGACAGGAAGCACAGATACGCAGTATTTT. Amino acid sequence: CASSRTGSTDTQYF.

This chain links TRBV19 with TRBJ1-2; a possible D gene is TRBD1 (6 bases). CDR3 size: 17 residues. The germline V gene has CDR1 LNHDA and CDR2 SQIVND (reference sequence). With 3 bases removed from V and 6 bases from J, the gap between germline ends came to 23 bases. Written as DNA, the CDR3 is TGTGCCAGTAGTATTATTACCGGGACACTAAAGGGCGATGGCTACACCTTC. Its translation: CASSIITGTLKGDGYTF. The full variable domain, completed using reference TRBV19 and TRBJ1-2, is DGGITQSPKYLFRKEGQNVTLSCEQNLNHDAMYWYRQDPGQGLRLIYYSQIVNDFQKGDIAEGYSVSREKKESFPLTVTSAQKNPTAFYLCASSIITGTLKGDGYTFGSGTRLTVV.

The DNA of the CDR3 is TGTGCCACCAGCAGAGCGACTAGCGGGGGTCAACTTAGCACAGATACGCAGTATTTT. This translates into CATSRATSGGQLSTDTQYF. The chain links TRBV15 to TRBJ2-3, with 12 bases identical to TRBD2. Germline-derived CDR1 and CDR2 are LNHNV and YYDKDF (reference sequence). The junction had 8 bases not matched to a gene; V was cut back by 1 base and J by 0 bases. This CDR3 has 19 amino acids.

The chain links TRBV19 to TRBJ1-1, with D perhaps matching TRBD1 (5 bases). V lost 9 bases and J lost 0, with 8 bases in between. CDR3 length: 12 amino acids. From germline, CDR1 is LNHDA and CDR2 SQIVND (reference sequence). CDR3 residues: CASRQLNTEAFF. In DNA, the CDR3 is TGTGCCAGCCGACAGTTGAACACTGAAGCTTTCTTT.

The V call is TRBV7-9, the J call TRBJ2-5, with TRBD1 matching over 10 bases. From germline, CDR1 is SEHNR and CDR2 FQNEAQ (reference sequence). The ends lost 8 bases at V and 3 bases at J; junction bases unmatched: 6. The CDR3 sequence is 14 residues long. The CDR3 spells CASGPGTGEETQYF. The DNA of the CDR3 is TGTGCCAGCGGGCCCGGGACAGGGGAAGAGACCCAGTACTTC.

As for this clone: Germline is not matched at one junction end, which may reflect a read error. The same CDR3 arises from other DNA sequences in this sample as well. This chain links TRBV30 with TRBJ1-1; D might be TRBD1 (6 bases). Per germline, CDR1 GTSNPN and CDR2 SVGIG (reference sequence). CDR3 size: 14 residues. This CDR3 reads CAWRGVGAFTEAFF. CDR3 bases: TGTGCGTGGAGGGGGGTGGGGGCCTTCACTGAAGCTTTCTTT.

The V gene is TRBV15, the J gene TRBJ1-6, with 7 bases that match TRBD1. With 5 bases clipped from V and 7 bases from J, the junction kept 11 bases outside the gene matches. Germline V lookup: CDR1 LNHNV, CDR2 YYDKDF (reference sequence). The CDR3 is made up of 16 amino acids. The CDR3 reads CATSGRQGQRNSPLHF. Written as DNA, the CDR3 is TGTGCCACCAGCGGACGACAGGGCCAGAGGAATTCACCCCTCCACTTT.

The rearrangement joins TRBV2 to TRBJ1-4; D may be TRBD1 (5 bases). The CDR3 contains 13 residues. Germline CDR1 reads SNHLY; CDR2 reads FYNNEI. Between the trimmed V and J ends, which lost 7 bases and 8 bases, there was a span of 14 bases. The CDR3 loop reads CASIGQGREKLFF. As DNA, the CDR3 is TGTGCCAGCATAGGGCAGGGAAGGGAAAAACTGTTTTTT.

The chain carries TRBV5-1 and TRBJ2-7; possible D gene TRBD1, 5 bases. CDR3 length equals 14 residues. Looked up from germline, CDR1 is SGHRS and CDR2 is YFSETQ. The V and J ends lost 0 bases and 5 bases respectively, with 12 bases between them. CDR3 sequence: CASSLEQGPNEQYF. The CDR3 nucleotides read TGCGCCAGCAGCTTGGAGCAGGGCCCGAACGAGCAGTACTTC. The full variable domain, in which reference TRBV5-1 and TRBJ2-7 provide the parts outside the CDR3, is KAGVTQTPRYLIKTRGQQVTLSCSPISGHRSVSWYQQTPGQGLQFLFEYFSETQRNKGNFPGRFSGRQFSNSRSEMNVSTLELGDSALYLCASSLEQGPNEQYFGPGTRLTVT.

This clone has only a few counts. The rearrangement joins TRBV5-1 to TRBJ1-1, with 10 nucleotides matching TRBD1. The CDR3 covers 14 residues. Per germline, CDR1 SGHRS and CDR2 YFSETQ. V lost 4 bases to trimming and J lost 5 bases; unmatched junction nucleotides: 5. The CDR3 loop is CASSRGTGETEAFF. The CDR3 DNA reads TGCGCCAGCAGCCGCGGGACAGGGGAAACTGAAGCTTTCTTT.

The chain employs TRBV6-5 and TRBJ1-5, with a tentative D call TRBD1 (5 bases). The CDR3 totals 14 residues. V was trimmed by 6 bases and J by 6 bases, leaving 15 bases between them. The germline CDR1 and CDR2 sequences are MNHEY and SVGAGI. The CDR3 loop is CASRRDSATQPQHF. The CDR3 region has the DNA TGTGCCAGCAGAAGGGACTCCGCCACTCAGCCCCAGCATTTT.

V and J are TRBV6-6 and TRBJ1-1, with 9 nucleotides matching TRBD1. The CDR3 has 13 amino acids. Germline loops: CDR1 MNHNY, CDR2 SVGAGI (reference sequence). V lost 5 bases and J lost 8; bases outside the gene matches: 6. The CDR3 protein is CASSQGTGSEAFF. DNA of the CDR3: TGTGCCAGCAGTCAAGGGACAGGGTCCGAAGCTTTCTTT.

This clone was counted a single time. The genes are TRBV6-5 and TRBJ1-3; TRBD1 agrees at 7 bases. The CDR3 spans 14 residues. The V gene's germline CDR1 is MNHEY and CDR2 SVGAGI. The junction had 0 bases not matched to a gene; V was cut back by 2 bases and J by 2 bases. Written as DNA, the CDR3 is TGTGCCAGCAGTTACGGGACAGCTGGAAACACCATATATTTT. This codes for CASSYGTAGNTIYF.